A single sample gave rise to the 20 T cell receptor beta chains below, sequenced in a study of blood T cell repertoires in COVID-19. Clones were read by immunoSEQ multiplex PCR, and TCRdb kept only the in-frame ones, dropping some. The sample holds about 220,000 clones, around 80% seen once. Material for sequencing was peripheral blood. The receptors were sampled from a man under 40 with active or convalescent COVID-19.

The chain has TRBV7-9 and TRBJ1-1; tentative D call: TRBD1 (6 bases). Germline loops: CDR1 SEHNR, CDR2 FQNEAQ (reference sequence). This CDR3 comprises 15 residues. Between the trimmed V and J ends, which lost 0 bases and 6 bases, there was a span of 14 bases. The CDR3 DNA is TGTGCCAGCAGCTTAGCCGCGGGGGCGATTCCTGAAGCTTTCTTT. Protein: CASSLAAGAIPEAFF.

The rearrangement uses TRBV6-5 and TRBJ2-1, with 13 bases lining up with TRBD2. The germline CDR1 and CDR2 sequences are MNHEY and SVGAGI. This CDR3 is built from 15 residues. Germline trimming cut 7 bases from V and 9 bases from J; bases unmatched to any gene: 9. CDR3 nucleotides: TGTGCCAGCACCAAATATGGGACTAGCGGGATTGAGCAGTTCTTC. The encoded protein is CASTKYGTSGIEQFF.

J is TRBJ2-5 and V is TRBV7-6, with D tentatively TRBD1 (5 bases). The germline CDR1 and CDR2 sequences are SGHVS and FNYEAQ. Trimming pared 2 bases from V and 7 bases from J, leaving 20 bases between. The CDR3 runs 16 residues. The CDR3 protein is CASSLIPPTANPTQYF. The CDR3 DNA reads TGTGCCAGCAGCTTAATCCCACCGACAGCCAATCCGACCCAGTACTTC.

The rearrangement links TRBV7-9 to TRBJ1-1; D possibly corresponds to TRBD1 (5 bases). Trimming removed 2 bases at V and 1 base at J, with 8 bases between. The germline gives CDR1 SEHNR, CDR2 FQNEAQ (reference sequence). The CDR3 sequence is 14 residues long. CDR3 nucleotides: TGTGCCAGCAGCTTAACGCAGGGGAACACTGAAGCTTTCTTT. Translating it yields CASSLTQGNTEAFF.

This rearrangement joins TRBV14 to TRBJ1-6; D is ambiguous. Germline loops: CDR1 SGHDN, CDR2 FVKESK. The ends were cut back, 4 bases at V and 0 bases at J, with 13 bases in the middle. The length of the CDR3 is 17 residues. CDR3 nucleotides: TGTGCCAGCAGCCTTAGAAAGCTAAGCTCCTATAATTCACCCCTCCACTTT. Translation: CASSLRKLSSYNSPLHF.

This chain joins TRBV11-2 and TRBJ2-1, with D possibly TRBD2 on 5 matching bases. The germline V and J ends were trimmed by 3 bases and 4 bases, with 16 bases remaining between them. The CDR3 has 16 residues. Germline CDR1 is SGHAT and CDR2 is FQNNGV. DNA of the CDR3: TGTGCCAGCAGCTTGCGGAGTTGGGGAGTGTACAATGAGCAGTTCTTC. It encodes CASSLRSWGVYNEQFF.

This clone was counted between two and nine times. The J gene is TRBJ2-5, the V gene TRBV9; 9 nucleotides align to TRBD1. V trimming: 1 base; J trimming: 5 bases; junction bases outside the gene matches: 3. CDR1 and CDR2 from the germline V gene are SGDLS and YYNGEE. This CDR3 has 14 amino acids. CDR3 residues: CASSVPGQGETQYF. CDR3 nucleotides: TGTGCCAGCAGCGTACCCGGACAGGGGGAGACCCAGTACTTC. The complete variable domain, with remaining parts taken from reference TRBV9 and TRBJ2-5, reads DSGVTQTPKHLITATGQRVTLRCSPRSGDLSVYWYQQSLDQGLQFLIQYYNGEERAKGNILERFSAQQFPDLHSELNLSSLELGDSALYFCASSVPGQGETQYFGPGTRLLVL.

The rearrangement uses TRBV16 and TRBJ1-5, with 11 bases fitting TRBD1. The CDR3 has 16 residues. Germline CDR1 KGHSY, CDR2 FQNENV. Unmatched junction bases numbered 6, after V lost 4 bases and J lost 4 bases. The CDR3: CASSPQDRGRNQPQHF. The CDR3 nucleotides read TGTGCCAGCAGCCCACAGGACAGGGGGCGTAATCAGCCCCAGCATTTT.

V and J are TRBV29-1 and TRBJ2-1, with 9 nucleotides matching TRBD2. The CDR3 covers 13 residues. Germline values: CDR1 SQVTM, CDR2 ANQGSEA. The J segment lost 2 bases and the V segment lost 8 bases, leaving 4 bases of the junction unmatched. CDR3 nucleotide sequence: TGCAGCACCCGACTAGCGGCCTACAATGAGCAGTTCTTC. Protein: CSTRLAAYNEQFF.

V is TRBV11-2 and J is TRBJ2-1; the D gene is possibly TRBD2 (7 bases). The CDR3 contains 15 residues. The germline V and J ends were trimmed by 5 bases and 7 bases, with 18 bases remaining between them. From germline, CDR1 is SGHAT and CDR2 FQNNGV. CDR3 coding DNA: TGTGCCAGCAGCGCGGACGGGGGGCTGAGGAATGAGCAGTTCTTC. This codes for CASSADGGLRNEQFF.

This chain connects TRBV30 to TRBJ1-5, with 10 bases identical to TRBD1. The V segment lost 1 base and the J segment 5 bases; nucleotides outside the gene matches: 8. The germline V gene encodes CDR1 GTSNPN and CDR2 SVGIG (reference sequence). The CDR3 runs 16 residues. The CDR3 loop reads CAWSGRGQGKYQPQHF. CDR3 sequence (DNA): TGTGCCTGGAGTGGACGGGGACAGGGGAAATATCAGCCCCAGCATTTT.

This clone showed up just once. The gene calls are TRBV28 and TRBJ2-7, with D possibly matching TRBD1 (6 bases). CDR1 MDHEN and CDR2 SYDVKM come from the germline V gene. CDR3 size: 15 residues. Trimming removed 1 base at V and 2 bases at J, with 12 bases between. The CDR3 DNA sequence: TGTGCCAGCAGTTTATCCCCGGACAGAGCCTACGAGCAGTACTTC. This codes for CASSLSPDRAYEQYF.

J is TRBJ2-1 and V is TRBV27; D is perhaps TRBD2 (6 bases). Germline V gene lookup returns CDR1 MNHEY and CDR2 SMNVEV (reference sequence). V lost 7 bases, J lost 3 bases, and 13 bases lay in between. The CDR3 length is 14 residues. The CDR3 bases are TGTGCCAGCACGCAGGCGGAGGGCTACAATGAGCAGTTCTTC. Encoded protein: CASTQAEGYNEQFF.

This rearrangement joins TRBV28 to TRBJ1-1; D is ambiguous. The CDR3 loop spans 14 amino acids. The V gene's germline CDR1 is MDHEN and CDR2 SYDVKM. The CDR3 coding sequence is TGTGCTTCTAGGTTACCTGTTGGGAACACTGAAGCTTTCTTT. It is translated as CASRLPVGNTEAFF.

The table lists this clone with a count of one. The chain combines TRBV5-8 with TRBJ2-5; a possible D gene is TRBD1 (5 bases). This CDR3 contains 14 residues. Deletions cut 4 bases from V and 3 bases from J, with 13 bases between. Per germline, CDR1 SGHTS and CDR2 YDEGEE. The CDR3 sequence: CASSPRVGKETQYF. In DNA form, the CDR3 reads TGTGCCAGCAGCCCCAGGGTTGGCAAAGAGACCCAGTACTTC.

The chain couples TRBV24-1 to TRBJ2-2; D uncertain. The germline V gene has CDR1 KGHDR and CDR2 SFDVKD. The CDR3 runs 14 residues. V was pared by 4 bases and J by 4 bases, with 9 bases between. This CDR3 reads CATSDLDTTGELFF. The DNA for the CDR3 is TGTGCCACCAGTGACCTCGACACCACCGGGGAGCTGTTTTTT.

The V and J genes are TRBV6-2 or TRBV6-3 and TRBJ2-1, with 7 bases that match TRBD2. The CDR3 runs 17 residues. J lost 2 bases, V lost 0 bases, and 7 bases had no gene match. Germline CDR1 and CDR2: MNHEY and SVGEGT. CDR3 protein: CASSYSYLADTYNEQFF. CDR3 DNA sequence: TGTGCCAGCAGTTACTCTTACCTAGCGGATACCTACAATGAGCAGTTCTTC.

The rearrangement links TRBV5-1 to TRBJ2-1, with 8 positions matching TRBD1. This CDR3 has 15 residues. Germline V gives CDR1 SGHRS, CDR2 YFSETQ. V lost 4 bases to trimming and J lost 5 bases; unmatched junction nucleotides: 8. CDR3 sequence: CASSLWDRMNNEQFF. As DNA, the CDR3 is TGCGCCAGCAGCCTATGGGACAGGATGAACAATGAGCAGTTCTTC.

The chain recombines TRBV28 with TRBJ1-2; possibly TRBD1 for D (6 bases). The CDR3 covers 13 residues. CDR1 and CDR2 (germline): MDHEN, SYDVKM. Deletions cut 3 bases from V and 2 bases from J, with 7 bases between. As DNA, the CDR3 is TGTGCCAGCAGTTTTCAGGGGAACTATGGCTACACCTTC. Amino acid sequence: CASSFQGNYGYTF.

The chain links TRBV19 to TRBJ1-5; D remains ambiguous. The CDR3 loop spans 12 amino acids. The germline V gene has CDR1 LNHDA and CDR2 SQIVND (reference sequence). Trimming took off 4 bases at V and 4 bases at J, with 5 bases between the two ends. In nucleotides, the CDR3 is TGTGCCAGTAGTACCTTAAATCAGCCCCAGCATTTT. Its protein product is CASSTLNQPQHF.